The next 24 T cell receptor beta chains were all read from a single sample in a study of blood T cell repertoires in COVID-19. Method: immunoSEQ multiplex PCR; TCRdb's copy keeps in-frame clones and lacks some. The table lists roughly 250,000 clones, roughly 80% of them singletons. The sequencing sample was made of peripheral blood. These receptor sequences come from a person in their 70s with COVID-19, enrolled during active disease.

This clone was counted only a few times. This chain uses TRBV28 with TRBJ1-1; no clear D gene. The CDR3 spans 14 residues. Germline CDR1 is MDHEN and CDR2 is SYDVKM. Trimming pared 6 bases from V and 0 bases from J, leaving 11 bases between. The CDR3 protein is CASRYGEMNTEAFF. DNA for the CDR3: TGTGCCAGCAGATACGGGGAGATGAACACTGAAGCTTTCTTT.

The V and J genes are TRBV7-3 and TRBJ2-3; D gene unclear. CDR1 SGHTA and CDR2 FQGTGA come from the germline V gene. Trimming pared 5 bases from V and 1 base from J, leaving 4 bases between. The CDR3 totals 12 residues. The CDR3 loop is CASSLGTDTQYF. CDR3 coding DNA: TGTGCCAGCAGCCTTGGCACAGATACGCAGTATTTT. Based on the CDR3 plus reference TRBV7-3 and TRBJ2-3, the full variable domain is GAGVSQTPSNKVTEKGKYVELRCDPISGHTALYWYRQSLGQGPEFLIYFQGTGAADDSGLPNDRFFAVRPEGSVSTLKIQRTERGDSAVYLCASSLGTDTQYFGPGTRLTVL.

This chain links TRBV3-1 (or the pseudogene TRBV3-2) with TRBJ2-1, with a tentative D call TRBD2 (5 bases). The CDR3 totals 13 residues. V was trimmed by 3 bases and J by 10 bases, leaving 13 bases between them. The germline V gene has CDR1 LGHDT and CDR2 YNNKEL (reference sequence). The CDR3, as DNA: TGTGCCAGCAGCCATTATGAGCGGCGAGAGCAGTTCTTC. This sequence encodes CASSHYERREQFF.

This sequence joins TRBV29-1 and TRBJ1-3; D is uncertain. This CDR3 has 13 amino acids. V was trimmed by 3 bases and J by 0 bases, leaving 6 bases between them. Germline CDR1 is SQVTM and CDR2 is ANQGSEA. The DNA of the CDR3 is TGCAGCGTTGAGCAGGTCTCTGGAAACACCATATATTTT. Its protein is CSVEQVSGNTIYF.

The chain recombines TRBV19 with TRBJ2-2; 12 nucleotides align to TRBD1. V dropped 5 bases and J dropped 2; count of bases not matched to a gene: 6. Per germline, CDR1 LNHDA and CDR2 SQIVND (reference sequence). This CDR3 region has 17 residues. CDR3 nucleotides: TGTGCCAGTAGTTCCGGGACAGGGGGCCGAAACACCGGGGAGCTGTTTTTT. Protein: CASSSGTGGRNTGELFF.

The rearrangement joins TRBV5-1 to TRBJ2-3; tentatively, D is TRBD1 (6 bases). Germline assignment: CDR1 SGHRS and CDR2 YFSETQ. The germline V and J ends were trimmed by 1 base and 4 bases, with 13 bases remaining between them. The CDR3 contains 15 residues. CDR3: CASSLTGSVPDTQYF. The CDR3 DNA reads as TGCGCCAGCAGCTTGACAGGGTCCGTTCCAGATACGCAGTATTTT.

The chain uses TRBV5-1 and TRBJ2-1; TRBD2 might be the D (7 bases). V was shortened by 7 bases and J by 2 bases, with 13 bases between the two germline ends. CDR3 length equals 14 residues. CDR1 and CDR2 (germline): SGHRS, YFSETQ. The CDR3 is CASRRGGPYNEQFF. The CDR3 bases are TGCGCCAGCCGTAGGGGGGGTCCCTACAATGAGCAGTTCTTC.

This clone was seen once. The gene calls are TRBV5-1 and TRBJ1-1, with 10 bases identical to TRBD1. Germline V gene lookup returns CDR1 SGHRS and CDR2 YFSETQ. The CDR3 contains 15 residues. V was pared by 3 bases and J by 6 bases, with 8 bases of the junction left unmatched. DNA for the CDR3: TGCGCCAGCAGCTCCGACAGGGGGCTAATTTCTGAAGCTTTCTTT. Amino acid sequence: CASSSDRGLISEAFF.

This clone was found many times. The gene calls are TRBV7-9 and TRBJ1-2, with 8 bases aligning to TRBD1. Losses at the gene ends were 5 bases for V and 4 bases for J; bases not matched to a gene: 6. Germline V CDR1 and CDR2: SEHNR, FQNEAQ (reference sequence). This CDR3 region has 14 residues. CDR3 residues: CASSRLDRGYGYTF. CDR3 DNA sequence: TGTGCCAGCAGCCGATTAGACAGGGGCTATGGCTACACCTTC.

The table lists this clone with a count of one. V gene TRBV5-6 combines with J gene TRBJ1-1; 8 bases fit TRBD1. The CDR3 length is 16 residues. Germline assignment: CDR1 SGHDT and CDR2 YYEEEE. With V trimmed by 0 bases and J by 1 base, 5 bases remained unmatched. The CDR3 sequence: CASSLEGTGPNTEAFF. The CDR3 DNA reads as TGTGCCAGCAGCTTGGAGGGGACAGGCCCGAACACTGAAGCTTTCTTT.

This rearrangement joins TRBV6-5 to TRBJ1-5, with a tentative D call TRBD1 (5 bases). The CDR3 has 14 amino acids. CDR1 MNHEY and CDR2 SVGAGI come from the germline V gene. V lost 2 bases and J 3 bases, leaving 8 bases between the germline ends. CDR3 in amino acids: CASSYARVNQPQHF. DNA of the CDR3: TGTGCCAGCAGTTACGCCAGGGTCAATCAGCCCCAGCATTTT.

The chain couples TRBV28 to TRBJ1-6; 8 positions agree with TRBD1. CDR3 length equals 14 residues. CDR1 is MDHEN and CDR2 is SYDVKM in the germline V gene. J gave up 5 bases and V 6 bases, and 3 bases lay outside the gene matches. Here the CDR3 DNA reads TGTGCCAGCAGCTACAGGGGGAATAATTCACCCCTCCACTTT. Amino acids: CASSYRGNNSPLHF.

The V call is TRBV6-5, the J call TRBJ1-1; TRBD1 matches at 11 bases. Germline V gene lookup returns CDR1 MNHEY and CDR2 SVGAGI. The CDR3 extends over 14 amino acids. J gave up 6 bases and V 7 bases, and 7 bases lay outside the gene matches. The CDR3 loop is CASTRDRGYAEAFF. In DNA form, the CDR3 reads TGTGCCAGCACCCGGGACAGGGGGTACGCTGAAGCTTTCTTT.

The rearrangement joins TRBV28 to TRBJ1-6; the D gene is possibly TRBD1 (5 bases). Deletions cut 5 bases from V and 0 bases from J, with 17 bases between. The CDR3 consists of 18 residues. The germline V gene encodes CDR1 MDHEN and CDR2 SYDVKM. The CDR3 spells CASSTLSGGYSYNSPLHF. CDR3 bases: TGTGCCAGCAGTACCTTATCGGGGGGGTACTCCTATAATTCACCCCTCCACTTT.

The chain links TRBV7-9 to TRBJ2-1; a possible D gene is TRBD2 (5 bases). Per germline, CDR1 SEHNR and CDR2 FQNEAQ (reference sequence). Deletions cut 5 bases from V and 6 bases from J, with 17 bases between. CDR3 length: 15 amino acids. The CDR3 spells CASSLRTHPSNEQFF. The CDR3 DNA sequence: TGTGCCAGCAGCCTTAGGACTCACCCCTCCAATGAGCAGTTCTTC.

The rearrangement uses TRBV6-6 and TRBJ2-7; D is possibly TRBD2 (6 bases). The CDR3 is 14 residues long. Trimming left V 3 bases short and J 0 bases short, with 9 bases between. Germline V gene lookup returns CDR1 MNHNY and CDR2 SVGAGI (reference sequence). The CDR3 nucleotides read TGTGCCAGCAGTTATAGCGGAAGCTCCTACGAGCAGTACTTC. This translates into CASSYSGSSYEQYF.

In its sample, this clone was seen a few times. This chain links TRBV28 with TRBJ1-5, with a tentative D call TRBD1 (6 bases). This CDR3 has 14 residues. Germline CDR1 and CDR2: MDHEN and SYDVKM. V was clipped by 6 bases and J by 2 bases, with 11 bases between them. The CDR3 DNA is TGTGCCAGCAGCAGGGGTATGGGCAATCAGCCCCAGCATTTT. This sequence encodes CASSRGMGNQPQHF. The variable domain in full, completed from reference TRBV28 and TRBJ1-5, reads DVKVTQSSRYLVKRTGEKVFLECVQDMDHENMFWYRQDPGLGLRLIYFSYDVKMKEKGDIPEGYSVSREKKERFSLILESASTNQTSMYLCASSRGMGNQPQHFGDGTRLSIL.

This chain joins TRBV28 and TRBJ1-1, with D perhaps matching TRBD1 (6 bases). CDR1 is MDHEN, CDR2 SYDVKM, per germline. V dropped 7 bases and J dropped 6 bases, with 18 bases sitting between them. This CDR3 contains 14 residues. The CDR3 is CASTTTWGGPEAFF. The CDR3 DNA sequence: TGTGCCAGCACCACGACCTGGGGGGGCCCTGAAGCTTTCTTT.

As regards this clone: Different DNA sequences within this sample yield the same CDR3. The chain couples TRBV9 to TRBJ2-7; 10 positions match TRBD1. The CDR3 sequence is 14 residues long. V gave up 4 bases and J gave up 2 bases; unmatched junction bases: 3. Per the germline V gene, CDR1 is SGDLS and CDR2 is YYNGEE. The CDR3 DNA follows: TGTGCCAGCAGCCCTGGACAGGGGGCCTACGAGCAGTACTTC. Its protein is CASSPGQGAYEQYF.

The V gene is TRBV5-4, the J gene TRBJ1-2; 12 bases line up with TRBD1. The V gene's germline CDR1 is SGHNT and CDR2 YYREEE (reference sequence). V lost 4 bases and J lost 7; bases outside the gene matches: 8. The CDR3 length is 15 residues. CDR3: CASSQGGQGAFGYTF. CDR3 nucleotide sequence: TGTGCCAGCAGCCAGGGGGGACAGGGGGCTTTTGGCTACACCTTC.

This clone was recorded once. The rearrangement links TRBV5-1 to TRBJ2-7; possibly TRBD1 for D (6 bases). V shed 0 bases and J shed 3 bases, with 16 bases lying between them. Germline values: CDR1 SGHRS, CDR2 YFSETQ. The CDR3 consists of 16 residues. The CDR3 sequence: CASSLGGTNQGYEQYF. The CDR3, as DNA: TGCGCCAGCAGCTTGGGAGGGACAAATCAAGGCTACGAGCAGTACTTC. Full variable domain (rest looked up from reference TRBV5-1 and TRBJ2-7): KAGVTQTPRYLIKTRGQQVTLSCSPISGHRSVSWYQQTPGQGLQFLFEYFSETQRNKGNFPGRFSGRQFSNSRSEMNVSTLELGDSALYLCASSLGGTNQGYEQYFGPGTRLTVT.

With respect to this clone: A much more abundant neighbour one base away suggests this may be a read error. The chain recombines TRBV6-6 with TRBJ1-2; 8 bases fit TRBD1. The V segment lost 6 bases and the J segment 4 bases; nucleotides outside the gene matches: 1. Germline CDR1 and CDR2: MNHNY and SVGAGI (reference sequence). CDR3 size: 12 residues. DNA for the CDR3: TGTGCCAGCAGCGACAGGGGCTATGGCTACACCTTC. This codes for CASSDRGYGYTF.

V gene TRBV6-2 or TRBV6-3 combines with J gene TRBJ2-5; possible D gene TRBD2, 6 bases. The CDR3 runs to 15 residues. Germline V lookup: CDR1 MNHEY, CDR2 SVGEGT. Between the trimmed V and J ends, which lost 2 bases and 4 bases, there was a span of 14 bases. The CDR3 sequence: CASSYLAGSLETQYF. As DNA, the CDR3 is TGTGCCAGCAGTTACCTCGCGGGGAGCCTAGAGACCCAGTACTTC.

This clone was counted once. This chain links TRBV19 with TRBJ1-1; TRBD1 might be the D (5 bases). The germline CDR1 and CDR2 sequences are LNHDA and SQIVND (reference sequence). The V end lost 5 bases, the J end lost 5 bases, and 12 bases lay between the germline ends. The CDR3 sequence is 13 residues long. Written as DNA, the CDR3 is TGTGCCAGTAGTGTATTCAGACAGACTGAAGCTTTCTTT. Encoded protein: CASSVFRQTEAFF.